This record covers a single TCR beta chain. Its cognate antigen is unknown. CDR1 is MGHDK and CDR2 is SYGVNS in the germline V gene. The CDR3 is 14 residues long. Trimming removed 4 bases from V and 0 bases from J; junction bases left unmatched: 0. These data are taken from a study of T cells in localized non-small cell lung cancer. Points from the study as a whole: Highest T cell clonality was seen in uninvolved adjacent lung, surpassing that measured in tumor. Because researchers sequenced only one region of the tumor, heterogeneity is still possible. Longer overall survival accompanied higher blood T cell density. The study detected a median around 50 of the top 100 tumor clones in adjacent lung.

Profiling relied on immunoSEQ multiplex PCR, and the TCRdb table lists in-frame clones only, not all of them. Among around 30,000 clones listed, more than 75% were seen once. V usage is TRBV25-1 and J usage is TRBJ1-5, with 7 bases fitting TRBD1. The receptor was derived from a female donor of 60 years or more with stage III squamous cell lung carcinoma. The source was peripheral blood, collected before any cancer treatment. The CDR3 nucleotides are TGTGCCAGCAGTGGGACAGGTAGCAATCAGCCCCAGCATTTT. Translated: CASSGTGSNQPQHF. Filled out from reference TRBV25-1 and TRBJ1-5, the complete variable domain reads EADIYQTPRYLVIGTGKKITLECSQTMGHDKMYWYQQDPGMELHLIHYSYGVNSTEKGDLSSESTVSRIRTEHFPLTLESARPSHTSQYLCASSGTGSNQPQHFGDGTRLSIL.